Listed below are T cell receptor beta chains from one sample, sequenced in a study of cytomegalovirus exposure and HLA in healthy donors. The table came from immunoSEQ multiplex PCR; TCRdb's copy has only in-frame clones and leaves some out. The sample holds 150,000 to 200,000 clones, 84% seen once. Source material: PBMCs. These receptors came from a man in his fifties or sixties in good health and CMV-seropositive. Each CDR3 is given with its conserved first and last residue. D genes are given only for firm matches. Size tells how often a clone was seen (once, few, many) or the class of an expanded clone, and some rows leave it out.

d_call clone_size j_call v_call cdr3_aa cdr3_nt
TRBD2 . TRBJ2-1 TRBV27 CASSWLAGGAYNEQFF TGTGCCAGCAGTTGGCTAGCGGGGGGAGCCTACAATGAGCAGTTCTTC
TRBD1 . TRBJ2-5 TRBV27 CASSLQGAVGKTQYF TGTGCCAGCAGTCTTCAGGGGGCAGTAGGAAAGACCCAGTACTTC
. . TRBJ2-1 TRBV9 CASSISSGGGNGQFF TGTGCCAGCAGCATCTCTAGCGGAGGGGGGAATGGGCAGTTCTTC
. . TRBJ2-1 TRBV29-1 CSPGGLGRGEQFF TGCAGTCCCGGGGGGCTCGGACGGGGGGAGCAGTTCTTC
TRBD1 . TRBJ2-7 TRBV12-5 CASGLQGQGPYEQYF TGTGCTAGTGGCTTACAGGGACAGGGGCCCTACGAGCAGTACTTC
TRBD1 . TRBJ1-1 TRBV9 CASSPRTGENTEAFF TGTGCCAGCAGCCCCCGGACAGGGGAGAACACTGAAGCTTTCTTT
. . TRBJ1-1 TRBV7-8 CASSFRTGKNTEAFF TGTGCCAGCAGCTTCCGGACGGGGAAGAACACTGAAGCTTTCTTT
TRBD2 . TRBJ2-2 TRBV2 CASRQASGRGGELFF TGTGCCAGCAGGCAAGCTAGCGGGAGAGGCGGGGAGCTGTTTTTT
. . TRBJ1-2 TRBV9 CASSVGHGRMTF TGTGCCAGCAGCGTAGGGCACGGGAGGATGACCTTC
TRBD2 . TRBJ2-3 TRBV7-2 CASSQGRGATDTQYF TGTGCCAGCAGCCAGGGGCGGGGGGCGACAGATACGCAGTATTTT
. . TRBJ1-5 TRBV30 CAWSAGGDRARSPNQPQHF TGTGCCTGGAGCGCCGGAGGGGACCGGGCTCGGAGTCCCAATCAGCCCCAGCATTTT
. . TRBJ1-1 TRBV9 CASIPLQRHTLEAFF TGTGCCAGCATCCCTCTCCAGAGACACACACTGGAAGCTTTCTTT
TRBD1 few TRBJ2-4 TRBV6-1 CASRLQGDGDIQYF TGTGCCAGCAGGCTACAGGGGGATGGAGACATTCAGTACTTC
. once TRBJ2-3 TRBV7-9 CSSSLLATDTQYF TGTTCCAGCAGCTTGTTGGCAACAGATACGCAGTATTTT
. few TRBJ1-4 TRBV18 CASSRSGDEKLFF TGTGCCAGCTCACGGTCAGGGGATGAAAAACTGTTTTTT
. . TRBJ2-2 TRBV4-1 CASSQRGELFF TGCGCCAGCAGCCAACGGGGGGAGCTGTTTTTT
. . TRBJ1-4 TRBV5-1 CASRSLKGPHVKKLFF TGCGCCAGCAGGTCCTTAAAGGGGCCCCATGTAAAAAAACTGTTTTTT
TRBD2 . TRBJ2-7 TRBV29-1 CSGILADSYEQYF TGCAGCGGTATTCTAGCGGACTCCTACGAGCAGTACTTC
. . TRBJ1-2 TRBV29-1 CSIEQGLGGYTF TGCAGCATTGAACAGGGACTGGGAGGCTACACCTTC
. . TRBJ2-1 TRBV27 CASSFGGREQFF TGTGCCAGCAGTTTCGGGGGACGGGAGCAGTTCTTC
TRBD2 . TRBJ2-1 TRBV12-5 CASGLVLGARTSSYNEQFF TGTGCTAGTGGTTTGGTACTTGGGGCACGGACTAGCAGCTACAATGAGCAGTTCTTC
TRBD1 . TRBJ2-1 TRBV5-1 CASSLASGTGGEQFF TGCGCCAGCAGCTTGGCTTCCGGGACAGGCGGGGAGCAGTTCTTC
TRBD2 . TRBJ2-3 TRBV19 CASSTYSGGPDTQYF TGTGCCAGTAGTACCTATAGCGGGGGGCCGGATACGCAGTATTTT